This TCR beta chain is drawn from a study of T cells in Graves' hyperthyroidism and ophthalmopathy. Study as a whole: At the time of initial diagnosis and before any treatment, peripheral blood was collected.

No ophthalmopathy progression within 18 months constituted stable Graves' hyperthyroidism. Exclusion of patients followed from uncontrolled infection, other autoimmune disease, pregnancy or lactation. The V segment lost 3 bases and the J segment 2 bases; nucleotides outside the gene matches: 4. The CDR3 is made up of 14 amino acids. Germline V lookup: CDR1 MNHEY, CDR2 SMNVEV (reference sequence). This clonotype has at least ten counts. From RNA transcripts, TCR beta CDR3 regions were amplified. An initial round of RT-PCR targeting the TCR CDR3 relied on the HTBI primer set. TCRdb itself ran the multiplex PCR reads through MiXCR, one entry per CDR3 protein. The table lists about 360,000 distinct CDR3 sequences, under 20% of them singletons.

The chain combines TRBV27 with TRBJ2-7, with 7 bases matching TRBD1. This clonotype originated in a woman between 18 and 29 years old with Graves' hyperthyroidism. Sequences were obtained from blood. The CDR3 nucleotides read TGTGCCAGCAGTTTTTGGGGGACAGCCTACGAGCAGTACTTC. It codes for CASSFWGTAYEQYF.